Presented here are 20 T cell receptor beta chains from one specimen sequenced in a study of cytomegalovirus exposure and HLA in healthy donors. The PCR was carried out with 60 Vbeta primers and 13 Jbeta primers. Clones were sequenced by immunoSEQ multiplex PCR, and TCRdb holds only the in-frame ones, with some missing. Seen here are some 120,000 clones, approximately 74% observed once, and the top ten hold under 5%. Sequencing was carried out using PBMCs. The receptors shown here come from a man aged 35-49 years in good health and CMV-seropositive.

The table lists this clone with a few counts. The gene calls are TRBV25-1 and TRBJ2-3, with 8 bases aligning to TRBD1. Germline values: CDR1 MGHDK, CDR2 SYGVNS. The CDR3 has 15 amino acids. The junction had 10 bases not matched to a gene; V was cut back by 7 bases and J by 4 bases. The chain's CDR3 is CASTPGQGSADTQYF. In DNA, the CDR3 is TGTGCCAGCACTCCTGGACAGGGCTCCGCAGATACGCAGTATTTT.

This clone occurred a few times. The rearrangement uses TRBV5-1 and TRBJ2-3, with D perhaps TRBD2 (5 bases). Germline-derived CDR1 and CDR2 are SGHRS and YFSETQ. The CDR3 contains 15 residues. Trimming shortened V by 1 base and J by 2 bases, and 11 bases separated the two germline ends. The CDR3 DNA reads TGCGCCAGCAGCTTGATTGGGAGCCCCACAGATACGCAGTATTTT. Translating gives CASSLIGSPTDTQYF.

The chain joins TRBV30 to TRBJ2-1; D perhaps matches TRBD2 (7 bases). The CDR3 length is 13 residues. CDR1 GTSNPN and CDR2 SVGIG come from the germline V gene (reference sequence). V lost 5 bases, J lost 7 bases, and 15 bases lay in between. CDR3 nucleotides: TGTGCCTGGGCAAGGGGGGGGGCTAATGAGCAGTTCTTC. It yields the protein CAWARGGANEQFF.

The rearrangement links TRBV7-2 to TRBJ2-5; 12 positions agree with TRBD1. Germline assignment: CDR1 SGHTA and CDR2 FQGNSA. The CDR3 is 15 amino acids. V was pared by 4 bases and J by 3 bases, with 3 bases of the junction left unmatched. The CDR3 loop is CASSSGQGAEETQYF. The CDR3 DNA is TGTGCCAGCAGCTCGGGACAGGGGGCGGAAGAGACCCAGTACTTC.

The V call is TRBV19, the J call TRBJ2-2; 9 bases are shared with TRBD1. Trimming removed 6 bases from V and 0 bases from J; junction bases left unmatched: 11. The CDR3 is 18 residues long. Germline V gene sequence: CDR1 LNHDA, CDR2 SQIVND (reference sequence). The CDR3 nucleotides read TGTGCCAGTAGCAACTCCCGGGACAGGGCCCCGAACACCGGGGAGCTGTTTTTT. It translates to CASSNSRDRAPNTGELFF.

J is TRBJ2-3 and V is TRBV28, with 9 bases fitting TRBD1. Trimming removed 6 bases from V and 3 bases from J; junction bases left unmatched: 4. The CDR3 runs to 14 residues. Germline V gives CDR1 MDHEN, CDR2 SYDVKM. For the CDR3, the DNA is TGTGCCAGCAGAACAGGGGGCGGGACAGATACGCAGTATTTT. Its protein product is CASRTGGGTDTQYF.

The gene calls are TRBV6-1 and TRBJ1-1; D may be TRBD1 (6 bases). V lost 2 bases, J lost 7 bases, and 14 bases lay in between. The CDR3 totals 14 residues. Germline values: CDR1 MNHNS, CDR2 SASEGT. The CDR3 region has the DNA TGTGCCAGCAGTGAAATGGACAGATTCAGTGAAGCTTTCTTT. Its translation is CASSEMDRFSEAFF.

This sequence joins TRBV6-5 and TRBJ1-2; D is unclear. The length of the CDR3 is 12 residues. The germline V gene has CDR1 MNHEY and CDR2 SVGAGI. The ends were cut back, 2 bases at V and 4 bases at J, with 5 bases in the middle. Here the CDR3 reads CASSYPGYGYTF. The CDR3 region has the DNA TGTGCCAGCAGTTACCCGGGCTATGGCTACACCTTC.

The chain couples TRBV6-1 to TRBJ1-6, with D possibly TRBD1 on 6 matching bases. V gave up 4 bases and J gave up 10 bases, with 11 bases separating them. The germline CDR1 and CDR2 sequences are MNHNS and SASEGT. The CDR3 runs 13 residues. The CDR3 protein is CASSARDNSPLHF. The CDR3, as DNA: TGTGCCAGCAGTGCCAGGGACAACTCACCCCTCCACTTT.

The CDR3 is CSVAKTGGGYNEQFF. As DNA, the CDR3 is TGCAGCGTAGCCAAGACAGGGGGCGGTTACAATGAGCAGTTCTTC. This chain links TRBV29-1 with TRBJ2-1; 10 bases are shared with TRBD1. The CDR3 length is 15 residues. The V gene's germline CDR1 is SQVTM and CDR2 ANQGSEA. V shed 6 bases, J shed 4 bases, and the junction held 9 bases outside the gene matches.

This rearrangement joins TRBV30 to TRBJ1-4, with D tentatively TRBD1 (6 bases). The CDR3 totals 15 residues. Trimming took 1 base from V and 4 from J, leaving 13 bases between them. CDR1 and CDR2 from the germline V gene are GTSNPN and SVGIG (reference sequence). This chain's CDR3 is CAWSDNRGNNEKLFF. CDR3 sequence (DNA): TGTGCCTGGAGTGATAATAGGGGGAATAATGAAAAACTGTTTTTT.

This sequence joins TRBV7-9 and TRBJ2-7, with 10 bases identical to TRBD2. The CDR3 loop spans 19 amino acids. The V segment lost 3 bases and the J segment 0 bases; nucleotides outside the gene matches: 14. Germline values: CDR1 SEHNR, CDR2 FQNEAQ (reference sequence). Here the CDR3 reads CASSFPGLSGRGSSYEQYF. The CDR3 DNA reads as TGTGCCAGCAGCTTCCCCGGTTTGAGCGGGAGGGGATCCTCCTACGAGCAGTACTTC.

The rearrangement joins TRBV7-9 to TRBJ2-7; 10 positions match TRBD1. J was trimmed by 6 bases and V by 2 bases; bases with no gene match: 13. Germline V gene lookup returns CDR1 SEHNR and CDR2 FQNEAQ (reference sequence). CDR3 length: 17 amino acids. Here the CDR3 DNA reads TGTGCCAGCAGCTTAAGTATACCGGGACAGGGGCTTGCCGAGCAGTACTTC. Amino acid sequence: CASSLSIPGQGLAEQYF. Based on the CDR3 plus reference TRBV7-9 and TRBJ2-7, the full variable domain is DTGVSQNPRHKITKRGQNVTFRCDPISEHNRLYWYRQTLGQGPEFLTYFQNEAQLEKSRLLSDRFSAERPKGSFSTLEIQRTEQGDSAMYLCASSLSIPGQGLAEQYFGPGTRLTVT.

This clone was seen only once. The chain combines TRBV5-1 with TRBJ2-7, with D possibly being TRBD2 (5 bases). Germline-derived CDR1 and CDR2 are SGHRS and YFSETQ. V lost 4 bases, J lost 4 bases, and 15 bases lay in between. The CDR3 has 14 residues. CDR3 protein: CASSDKRGPYEQYF. The CDR3 coding sequence is TGCGCCAGCAGCGATAAACGGGGTCCGTACGAGCAGTACTTC. The full variable domain, rest sourced from reference TRBV5-1 and TRBJ2-7, is KAGVTQTPRYLIKTRGQQVTLSCSPISGHRSVSWYQQTPGQGLQFLFEYFSETQRNKGNFPGRFSGRQFSNSRSEMNVSTLELGDSALYLCASSDKRGPYEQYFGPGTRLTVT.

The chain recombines TRBV5-4 with TRBJ1-2; D might be TRBD1 (6 bases). CDR3 size: 15 residues. Trimming took 4 bases from V and 8 from J, leaving 21 bases between them. CDR1 is SGHNT and CDR2 is YYREEE in the germline V gene (reference sequence). The CDR3 nucleotides are TGTGCCAGCAGCCTGGGGGCCCCCGGAGGGCAGGGCTACACCTTC. Amino acids: CASSLGAPGGQGYTF.

The rearrangement links TRBV7-6 to TRBJ1-1; weak D call: TRBD1 (5 bases). The V end lost 1 base, the J end lost 1 base, and 10 bases lay between the germline ends. Germline CDR1 SGHVS, CDR2 FNYEAQ. The CDR3 consists of 15 residues. Written as DNA, the CDR3 is TGTGCCAGCAGCTTAGGGATCGGGGGGAACACTGAAGCTTTCTTT. Translating gives CASSLGIGGNTEAFF. Looking up the rest from reference TRBV7-6 and TRBJ1-1 gives the full variable domain: GAGVSQSPRYKVTKRGQDVALRCDPISGHVSLYWYRQALGQGPEFLTYFNYEAQQDKSGLPNDRFSAERPEGSISTLTIQRTEQRDSAMYRCASSLGIGGNTEAFFGQGTRLTVV.

This clone is a singleton in its sample. The chain is built from TRBV19 and TRBJ1-4, with D uncertain. Germline V gives CDR1 LNHDA, CDR2 SQIVND (reference sequence). This CDR3 region has 9 residues. Trimming took 7 bases from V and 12 from J, leaving 6 bases between them. The DNA for the CDR3 is TGTGCCAGTATCCTAGAACTGTTTTTT. Its translation is CASILELFF.

This clone was seen a handful of times. The J gene is TRBJ2-1, the V gene TRBV6-1, with 9 bases identical to TRBD1. The CDR3 runs 17 residues. CDR1 MNHNS and CDR2 SASEGT come from the germline V gene. Trimming removed 2 bases from V and 7 bases from J; junction bases left unmatched: 12. The CDR3: CASSERGGQGRLNEQFF. The CDR3 bases are TGTGCCAGCAGTGAAAGGGGGGGACAGGGAAGGTTGAATGAGCAGTTCTTC.

This clone has only one observation. This chain joins TRBV19 and TRBJ1-1; D unresolved. The CDR3 is 13 amino acids. Per the germline V gene, CDR1 is LNHDA and CDR2 is SQIVND (reference sequence). V lost 6 bases, J lost 3 bases, and 11 bases lay in between. The CDR3 DNA reads TGTGCCAGTAGGATCAACTTTTACACTGAAGCTTTCTTT. This sequence encodes CASRINFYTEAFF.

The chain has TRBV5-1 and TRBJ2-5; D perhaps matches TRBD1 (6 bases). The CDR3 sequence is 17 residues long. Germline CDR1 SGHRS, CDR2 YFSETQ. V was shortened by 0 bases and J by 0 bases, with 15 bases between the two germline ends. The CDR3 reads CASSLEKTGVYQETQYF. DNA for the CDR3: TGCGCCAGCAGCTTGGAAAAGACAGGAGTGTACCAAGAGACCCAGTACTTC.